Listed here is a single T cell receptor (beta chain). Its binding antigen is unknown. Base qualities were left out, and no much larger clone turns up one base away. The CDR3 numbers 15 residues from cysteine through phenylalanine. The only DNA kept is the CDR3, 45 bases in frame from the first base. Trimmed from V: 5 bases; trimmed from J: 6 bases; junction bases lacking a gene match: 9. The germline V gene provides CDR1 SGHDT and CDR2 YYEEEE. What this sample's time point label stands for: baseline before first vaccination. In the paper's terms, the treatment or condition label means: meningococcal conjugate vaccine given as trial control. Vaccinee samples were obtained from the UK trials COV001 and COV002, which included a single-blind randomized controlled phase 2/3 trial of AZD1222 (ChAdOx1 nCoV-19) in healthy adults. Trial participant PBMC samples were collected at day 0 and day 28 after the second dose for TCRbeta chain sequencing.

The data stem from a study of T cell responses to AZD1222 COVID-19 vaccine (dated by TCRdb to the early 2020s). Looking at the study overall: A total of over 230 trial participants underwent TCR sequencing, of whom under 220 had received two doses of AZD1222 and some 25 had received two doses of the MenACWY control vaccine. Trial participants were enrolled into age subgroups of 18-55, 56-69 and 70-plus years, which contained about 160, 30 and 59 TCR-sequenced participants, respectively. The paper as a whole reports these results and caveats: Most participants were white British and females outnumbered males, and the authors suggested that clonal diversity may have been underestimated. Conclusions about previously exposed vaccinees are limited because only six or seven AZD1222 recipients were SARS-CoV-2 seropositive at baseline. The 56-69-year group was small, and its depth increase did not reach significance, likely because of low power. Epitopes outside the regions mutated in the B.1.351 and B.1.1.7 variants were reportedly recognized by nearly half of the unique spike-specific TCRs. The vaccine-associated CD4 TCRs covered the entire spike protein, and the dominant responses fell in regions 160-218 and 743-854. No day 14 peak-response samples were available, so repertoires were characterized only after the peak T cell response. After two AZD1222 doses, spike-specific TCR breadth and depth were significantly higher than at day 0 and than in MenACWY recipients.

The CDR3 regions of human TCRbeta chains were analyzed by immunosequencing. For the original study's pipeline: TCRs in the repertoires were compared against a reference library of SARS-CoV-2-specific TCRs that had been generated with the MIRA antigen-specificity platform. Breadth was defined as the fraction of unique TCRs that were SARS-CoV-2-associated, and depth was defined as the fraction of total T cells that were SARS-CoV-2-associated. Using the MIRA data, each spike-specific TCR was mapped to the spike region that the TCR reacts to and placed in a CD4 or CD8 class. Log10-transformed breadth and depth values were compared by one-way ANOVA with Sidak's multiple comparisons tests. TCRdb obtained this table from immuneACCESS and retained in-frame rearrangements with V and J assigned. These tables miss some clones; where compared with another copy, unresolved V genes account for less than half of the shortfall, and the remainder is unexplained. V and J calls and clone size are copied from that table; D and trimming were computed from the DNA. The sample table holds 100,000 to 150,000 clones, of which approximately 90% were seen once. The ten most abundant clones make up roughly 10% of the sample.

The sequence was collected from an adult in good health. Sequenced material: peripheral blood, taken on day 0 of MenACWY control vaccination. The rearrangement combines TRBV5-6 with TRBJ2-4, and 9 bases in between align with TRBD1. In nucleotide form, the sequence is TGTGCCAGCAGTTCACCGGGACAGGGAAGAAACATTCAGTACTTC. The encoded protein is CASSSPGQGRNIQYF.